The clone carrying this T cell receptor (beta chain) was counted at least ten times. The time point here: pre-sensitization, week 0. The sample's treatment: therapeutic diphenylcyclopropenone sensitization with weekly scalp DPC. Prior to application of each patch test, blood was drawn. This sample is part of a study of human T cells and chemical hapten exposure. Study at large: Each patch test put 0.01% DPC on the upper back, and results were read at 6 days.

V lost 6 bases, J lost 3 bases, and 4 bases stayed unmatched. This CDR3 is built from 14 residues. Germline CDR1 SQVTM, CDR2 ANQGSEA. One entry per CDR3 protein results from TCRdb running MiXCR on the RACE reads. Of more than 300,000 distinct CDR3 sequences in the sample, 5% to 6.5% were seen once. The sample was whole blood, taken in connection with sensitization to the hapten diphenylcyclopropenone (DPC). V is TRBV29-1 and J is TRBJ2-1; TRBD2 matches 11 bases. This receptor was taken from a woman younger than 35 with alopecia areata. Some clones in this sample may be carry-over from other donors' samples. CDR3 DNA: TGCAGCGTCGCCGGGACTAGCGGCTACAATGAGCAGTTCTTC. It encodes CSVAGTSGYNEQFF.